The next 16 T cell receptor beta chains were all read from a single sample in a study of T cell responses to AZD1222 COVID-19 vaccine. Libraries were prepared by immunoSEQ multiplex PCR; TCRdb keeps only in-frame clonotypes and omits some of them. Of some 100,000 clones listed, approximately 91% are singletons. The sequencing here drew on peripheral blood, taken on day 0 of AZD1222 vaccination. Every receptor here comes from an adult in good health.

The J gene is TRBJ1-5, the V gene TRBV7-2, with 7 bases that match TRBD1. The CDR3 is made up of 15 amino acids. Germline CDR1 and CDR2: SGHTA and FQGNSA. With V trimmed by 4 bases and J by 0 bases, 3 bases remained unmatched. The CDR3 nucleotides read TGTGCCAGCAGCTCACAGGGGACTAGCAATCAGCCCCAGCATTTT. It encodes CASSSQGTSNQPQHF.

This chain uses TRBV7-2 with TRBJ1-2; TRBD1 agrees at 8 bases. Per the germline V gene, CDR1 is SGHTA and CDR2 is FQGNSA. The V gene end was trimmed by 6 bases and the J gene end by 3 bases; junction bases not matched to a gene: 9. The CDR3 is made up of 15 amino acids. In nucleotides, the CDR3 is TGTGCCAGCAGTATCGTCAGGGGGCTGGACTATGGCTACACCTTC. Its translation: CASSIVRGLDYGYTF.

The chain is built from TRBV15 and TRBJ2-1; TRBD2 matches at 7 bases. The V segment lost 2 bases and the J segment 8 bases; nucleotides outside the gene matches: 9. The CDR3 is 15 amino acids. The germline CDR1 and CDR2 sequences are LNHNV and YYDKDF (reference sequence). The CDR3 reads CATSRYPPSGDEQFF. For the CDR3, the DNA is TGTGCCACCAGCAGATATCCCCCAAGCGGGGATGAGCAGTTCTTC.

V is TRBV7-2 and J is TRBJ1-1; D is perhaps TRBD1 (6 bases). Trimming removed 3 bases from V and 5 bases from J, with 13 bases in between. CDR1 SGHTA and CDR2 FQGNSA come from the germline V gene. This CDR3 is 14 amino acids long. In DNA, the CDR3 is TGTGCCAGCAGCTTTCACAGGGAGGGGACTGAAGCTTTCTTT. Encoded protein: CASSFHREGTEAFF.

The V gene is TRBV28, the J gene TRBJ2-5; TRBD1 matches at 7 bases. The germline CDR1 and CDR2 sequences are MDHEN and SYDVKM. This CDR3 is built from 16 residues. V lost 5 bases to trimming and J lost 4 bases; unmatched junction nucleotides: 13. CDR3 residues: CASSPVRGLTGETQYF. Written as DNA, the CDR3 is TGTGCCAGCAGTCCAGTAAGGGGGCTTACAGGAGAGACCCAGTACTTC.

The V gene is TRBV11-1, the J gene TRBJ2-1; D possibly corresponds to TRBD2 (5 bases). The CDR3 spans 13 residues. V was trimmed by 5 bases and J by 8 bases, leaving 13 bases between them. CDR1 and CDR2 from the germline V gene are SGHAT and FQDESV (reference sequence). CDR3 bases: TGTGCCAGCAGCCCCGGGATCCCAGATGAGCAGTTCTTC. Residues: CASSPGIPDEQFF.

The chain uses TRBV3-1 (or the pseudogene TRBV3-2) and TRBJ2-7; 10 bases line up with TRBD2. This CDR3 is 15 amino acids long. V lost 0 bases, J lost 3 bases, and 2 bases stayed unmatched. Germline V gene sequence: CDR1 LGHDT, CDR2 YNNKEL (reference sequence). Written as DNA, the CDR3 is TGTGCCAGCAGCCAAGAAACTAGCGGGGTCTACGAGCAGTACTTC. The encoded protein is CASSQETSGVYEQYF.

CDR3 loop: CASSLDPNQPQHF. Here the CDR3 DNA reads TGTGCCAGCAGCTTGGACCCCAATCAGCCCCAGCATTTT. V usage is TRBV5-4 and J usage is TRBJ1-5; D is unclear. CDR3 size: 13 residues. The germline gives CDR1 SGHNT, CDR2 YYREEE (reference sequence). V was cut by 0 bases and J by 3 bases, with 4 bases left in between.

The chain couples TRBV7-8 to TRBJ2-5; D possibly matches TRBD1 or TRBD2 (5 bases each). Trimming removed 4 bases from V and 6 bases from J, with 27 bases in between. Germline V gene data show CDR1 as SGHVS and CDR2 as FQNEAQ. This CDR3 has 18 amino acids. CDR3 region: CASSSTPRGYRGEKTQYF. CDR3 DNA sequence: TGTGCCAGCAGCTCAACCCCTCGAGGCTATCGGGGCGAAAAGACCCAGTACTTC.

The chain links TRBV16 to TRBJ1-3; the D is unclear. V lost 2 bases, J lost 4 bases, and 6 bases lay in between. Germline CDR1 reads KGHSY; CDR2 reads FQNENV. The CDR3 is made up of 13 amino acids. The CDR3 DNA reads TGTGCCAGCAGCCAACGTACCGGAAACACCATATATTTT. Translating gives CASSQRTGNTIYF. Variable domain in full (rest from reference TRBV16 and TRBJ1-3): GEEVAQTPKHLVRGEGQKAKLYCAPIKGHSYVFWYQQVLKNEFKFLISFQNENVFDETGMPKERFSAKCLPNSPCSLEIQATKLEDSAVYFCASSQRTGNTIYFGEGSWLTVV.

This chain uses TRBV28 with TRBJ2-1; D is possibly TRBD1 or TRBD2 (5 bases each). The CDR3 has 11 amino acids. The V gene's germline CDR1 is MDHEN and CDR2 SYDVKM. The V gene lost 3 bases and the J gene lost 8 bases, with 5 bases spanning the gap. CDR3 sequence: CASSLGDEQFF. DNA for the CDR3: TGTGCCAGCAGTTTGGGGGATGAGCAGTTCTTC.

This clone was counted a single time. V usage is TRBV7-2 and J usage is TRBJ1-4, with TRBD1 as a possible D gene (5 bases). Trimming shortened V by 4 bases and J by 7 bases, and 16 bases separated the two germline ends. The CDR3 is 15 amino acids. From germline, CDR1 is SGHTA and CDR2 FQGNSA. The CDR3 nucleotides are TGTGCCAGCAGCTACCAGGGTCTGTTTGGTGAAAAACTGTTTTTT. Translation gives CASSYQGLFGEKLFF.

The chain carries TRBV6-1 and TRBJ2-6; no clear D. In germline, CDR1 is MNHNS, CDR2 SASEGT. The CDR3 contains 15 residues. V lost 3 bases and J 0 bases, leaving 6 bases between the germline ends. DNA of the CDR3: TGTGCCAGCAGTGACAGTTTCTCTGGGGCCAACGTCCTGACTTTC. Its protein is CASSDSFSGANVLTF.

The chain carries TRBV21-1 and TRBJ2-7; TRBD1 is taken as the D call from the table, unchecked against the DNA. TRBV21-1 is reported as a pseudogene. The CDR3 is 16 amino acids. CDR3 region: CASSKGGQNPIYEQYF. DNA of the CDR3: TGTGCCAGCAGCAAAGGGGGACAGAATCCCATCTACGAGCAGTACTTC.

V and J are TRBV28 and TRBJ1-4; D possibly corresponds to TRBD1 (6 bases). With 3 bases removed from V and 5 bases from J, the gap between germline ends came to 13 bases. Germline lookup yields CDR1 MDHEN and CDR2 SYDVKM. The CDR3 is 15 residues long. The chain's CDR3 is CASSFFGQMNEKLFF. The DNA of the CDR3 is TGTGCCAGCAGTTTTTTTGGACAGATGAATGAAAAACTGTTTTTT.

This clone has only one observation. CDR3 region: CASSLTGEWPSLYF. The DNA of the CDR3 is TGTGCCAGCAGCTTGACAGGGGAGTGGCCCTCTTTGTACTTC. The chain couples TRBV5-5 to TRBJ2-4; 7 positions agree with TRBD1. With 1 base clipped from V and 15 bases from J, the junction kept 13 bases outside the gene matches. The CDR3 extends over 14 amino acids. The germline CDR1 and CDR2 sequences are SGHKS and YYEKEE (reference sequence).